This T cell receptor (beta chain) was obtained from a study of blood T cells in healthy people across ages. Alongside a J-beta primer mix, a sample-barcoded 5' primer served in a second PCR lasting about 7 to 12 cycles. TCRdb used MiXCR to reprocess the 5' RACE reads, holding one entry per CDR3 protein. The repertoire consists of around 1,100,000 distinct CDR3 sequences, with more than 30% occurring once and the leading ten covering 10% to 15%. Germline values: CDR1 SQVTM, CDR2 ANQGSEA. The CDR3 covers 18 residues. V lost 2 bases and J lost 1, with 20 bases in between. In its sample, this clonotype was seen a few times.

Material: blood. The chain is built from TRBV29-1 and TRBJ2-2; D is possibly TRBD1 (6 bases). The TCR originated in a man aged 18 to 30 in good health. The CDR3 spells CSVEKPYTRGRNTGELFF. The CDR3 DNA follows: TGCAGCGTTGAAAAACCATATACCAGGGGTCGGAACACCGGGGAGCTGTTTTTT.